This T cell receptor (beta chain) is drawn from a study of graft-versus-host responses after intestinal transplantation. Overall study context: Each transplant was multivisceral, liver-intestinal, or isolated intestinal. All recipients were given anti-thymocyte globulin induction, and tacrolimus and steroids were then administered for around three years.

Study-wide findings and caveats: GvH clones were found in recipient marrow; some appeared first in ileum or blood.

The method was immunoSEQ multiplex PCR; TCRdb's version includes in-frame clones alone and lacks a portion of them. The data hold more than 25,000 clones, with around 94% observed a single time. With respect to this clone: The antigen is not known.

Germline V lookup: CDR1 SGHRS, CDR2 YFSETQ. This CDR3 is built from 16 residues. Trimming removed 0 bases from V and 4 bases from J; junction bases left unmatched: 3. This specimen consisted of PBMCs, obtained just over 29 days after intestinal transplant. The chain couples TRBV5-1 to TRBJ2-1; 11 bases align to TRBD2. The sequence came from a human patient who received an intestinal transplant, so some T cells may come from the graft donor. CDR3 coding DNA: TGCGCCAGCAGCTTGGAGCCTAGCGGGAGGTACAATGAGCAGTTCTTC. Its translation is CASSLEPSGRYNEQFF.